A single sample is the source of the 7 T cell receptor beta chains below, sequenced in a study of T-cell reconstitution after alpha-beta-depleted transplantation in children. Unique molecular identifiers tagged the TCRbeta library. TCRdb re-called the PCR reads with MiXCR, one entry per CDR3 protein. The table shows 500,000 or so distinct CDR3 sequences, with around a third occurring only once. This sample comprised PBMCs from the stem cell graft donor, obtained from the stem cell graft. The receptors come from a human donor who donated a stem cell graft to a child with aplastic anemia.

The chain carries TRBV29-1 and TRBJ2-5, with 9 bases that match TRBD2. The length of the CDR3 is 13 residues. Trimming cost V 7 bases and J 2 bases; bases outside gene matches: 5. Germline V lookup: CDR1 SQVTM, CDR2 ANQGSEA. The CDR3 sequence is CSGDLAGQETQYF. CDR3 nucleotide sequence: TGCAGCGGGGATCTAGCGGGACAAGAGACCCAGTACTTC.

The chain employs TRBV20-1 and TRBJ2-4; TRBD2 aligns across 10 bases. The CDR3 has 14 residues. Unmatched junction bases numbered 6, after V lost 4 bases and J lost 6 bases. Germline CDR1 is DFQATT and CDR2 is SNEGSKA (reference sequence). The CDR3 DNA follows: TGCAGTGCTATAGCGGGAGGCCCTGGAAACATTCAGTACTTC. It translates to CSAIAGGPGNIQYF.

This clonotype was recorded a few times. The CDR3 nucleotides read TGTGCCAGCAGCACCTCCGGGACAGGGGGCGGTGAAGCTTTCTTT. It encodes CASSTSGTGGGEAFF. The chain links TRBV28 to TRBJ1-1; TRBD1 matches 12 bases. The CDR3 contains 15 residues. Germline V gene lookup returns CDR1 MDHEN and CDR2 SYDVKM. V lost 6 bases, J lost 7 bases, and 9 bases stayed unmatched.

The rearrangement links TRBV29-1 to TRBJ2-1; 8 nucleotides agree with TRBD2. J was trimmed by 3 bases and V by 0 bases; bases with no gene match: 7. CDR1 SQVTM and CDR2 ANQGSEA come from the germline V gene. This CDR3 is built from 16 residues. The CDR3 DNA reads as TGCAGCGTTGAAGACGTCCCTAGCGGGTTCTACAATGAGCAGTTCTTC. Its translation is CSVEDVPSGFYNEQFF.

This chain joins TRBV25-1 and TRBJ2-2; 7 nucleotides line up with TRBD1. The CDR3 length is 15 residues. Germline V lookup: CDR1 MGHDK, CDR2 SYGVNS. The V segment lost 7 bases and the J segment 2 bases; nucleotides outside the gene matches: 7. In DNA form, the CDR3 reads TGTGCCAGCACAAACAGGGGTGGAAACACCGGGGAGCTGTTTTTT. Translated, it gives CASTNRGGNTGELFF.

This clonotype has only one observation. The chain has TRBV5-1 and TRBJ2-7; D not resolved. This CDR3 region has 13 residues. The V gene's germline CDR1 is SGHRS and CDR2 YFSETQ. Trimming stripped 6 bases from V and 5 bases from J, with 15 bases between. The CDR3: CASIGGHGHEQYV. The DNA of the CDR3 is TGCGCCAGCATCGGTGGTCACGGCCACGAGCAGTACGTC.

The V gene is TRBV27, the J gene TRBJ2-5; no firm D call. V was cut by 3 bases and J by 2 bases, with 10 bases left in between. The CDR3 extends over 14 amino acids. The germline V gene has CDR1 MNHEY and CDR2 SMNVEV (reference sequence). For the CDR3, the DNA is TGTGCCAGCAGTTTTGGGCATCCTCAAGAGACCCAGTACTTC. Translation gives CASSFGHPQETQYF.